Presented here are 25 T cell receptor beta chains from one specimen sequenced in a study of control samples from healthy donors and cancer patients. Sequencing used immunoSEQ multiplex PCR; TCRdb keeps in-frame clones, though not all of them. The sample includes roughly 140,000 clones, approximately 88% of them seen just once. Sequencing was carried out using blood. These receptors all come from a man in his thirties or forties in good health.

The genes are TRBV4-3 and TRBJ2-4, with 8 bases matching TRBD2. With 6 bases clipped from V and 7 bases from J, the junction kept 8 bases outside the gene matches. The CDR3 length is 14 residues. Germline loops: CDR1 LGHNA, CDR2 YSLEER. The CDR3 sequence is CASSLSAGVNIQYF. The CDR3 nucleotides are TGCGCCAGCAGTCTTTCAGCGGGGGTTAACATTCAGTACTTC.

Regarding this clone: Other DNA sequences in this sample translate to the same CDR3. This chain uses TRBV6-6 with TRBJ2-7, with 10 bases that match TRBD1. This CDR3 contains 15 residues. J was trimmed by 2 bases and V by 5 bases; bases with no gene match: 6. Germline V gene lookup returns CDR1 MNHNY and CDR2 SVGAGI (reference sequence). The CDR3 loop is CASSPRQGAAYEQYF. In nucleotides, the CDR3 is TGTGCCAGCAGTCCCAGACAGGGGGCAGCCTACGAGCAGTACTTC.

The rearrangement links TRBV5-1 to TRBJ1-1; possible D gene TRBD1, 5 bases. The germline V gene encodes CDR1 SGHRS and CDR2 YFSETQ. Trimming took 5 bases from V and 2 from J, leaving 19 bases between them. The CDR3 spans 16 residues. The CDR3 loop reads CASRYQKGQNNTEAFF. Here the CDR3 DNA reads TGCGCCAGCAGATATCAAAAGGGGCAGAATAACACTGAAGCTTTCTTT.

The chain has TRBV5-1 and TRBJ1-2, with a possible D match to TRBD1 (5 bases). This CDR3 has 14 residues. V was trimmed by 0 bases and J by 0 bases, leaving 6 bases between them. The germline V gene encodes CDR1 SGHRS and CDR2 YFSETQ. DNA for the CDR3: TGCGCCAGCAGCTTGGAGACAGCTAACTATGGCTACACCTTC. Translated, it gives CASSLETANYGYTF.

This clone was picked up a small number of times. This sequence joins TRBV11-2 and TRBJ1-2; D uncertain. Germline V gene sequence: CDR1 SGHAT, CDR2 FQNNGV. The CDR3 is 15 residues long. V lost 1 base, J lost 4 bases, and 13 bases lay in between. The CDR3 protein is CASSLGLNPRYGYTF. CDR3 DNA: TGTGCCAGCAGCTTAGGTCTGAACCCCCGCTATGGCTACACCTTC.

This rearrangement joins TRBV5-6 to TRBJ2-1; 15 bases align to TRBD2. CDR3 length equals 17 residues. With V trimmed by 1 base and J by 5 bases, 4 bases remained unmatched. In germline, CDR1 is SGHDT, CDR2 YYEEEE. The CDR3 coding sequence is TGTGCCAGCAGCTTGAGGACTAGCGGGGGGGTAAACAATGAGCAGTTCTTC. Residues: CASSLRTSGGVNNEQFF. Together with reference TRBV5-6 and TRBJ2-1, the CDR3 gives the full variable domain: DAGVTQSPTHLIKTRGQQVTLRCSPKSGHDTVSWYQQALGQGPQFIFQYYEEEERQRGNFPDRFSGHQFPNYSSELNVNALLLGDSALYLCASSLRTSGGVNNEQFFGPGTRLTVL.

The rearrangement joins TRBV11-3 to TRBJ2-7; D possibly matches TRBD1 or TRBD2 (7 bases each). V lost 6 bases to trimming and J lost 4 bases, with 22 bases between them. Germline V gene data show CDR1 as SGHNT and CDR2 as YENEEA. The CDR3 contains 16 residues. The CDR3, as DNA: TGTGCCAGCAGGGGCCCAGGGGGGGCCGAAGGATACGAGCAGTACTTC. Amino acids: CASRGPGGAEGYEQYF.

The CDR3 loop reads CASSYSNVAEQYF. CDR3 bases: TGTGCCAGCAGTTACTCGAATGTGGCCGAGCAGTACTTC. The rearrangement uses TRBV6-6 and TRBJ2-7, with D hard to call. V was trimmed by 0 bases and J by 6 bases, leaving 9 bases between them. CDR3 size: 13 residues. The germline gives CDR1 MNHNY, CDR2 SVGAGI (reference sequence).

The rearrangement joins TRBV2 to TRBJ2-5, with D perhaps matching TRBD2 (6 bases). The CDR3 contains 13 residues. V lost 5 bases to trimming and J lost 1 base, with 8 bases between them. Per the germline V gene, CDR1 is SNHLY and CDR2 is FYNNEI. This chain's CDR3 is CASSREFQETQYF. CDR3 DNA sequence: TGTGCCAGCAGTCGGGAGTTCCAAGAGACCCAGTACTTC.

The chain joins TRBV7-2 to TRBJ2-1; 7 bases fit TRBD2. Trimming removed 5 bases from V and 6 bases from J; junction bases left unmatched: 10. Per germline, CDR1 SGHTA and CDR2 FQGNSA. CDR3 length: 15 residues. This CDR3 reads CASSPMGGLFNEQFF. DNA of the CDR3: TGTGCCAGCAGCCCAATGGGAGGGCTCTTCAATGAGCAGTTCTTC.

The chain employs TRBV7-9 and TRBJ2-1; D unclear. This CDR3 has 14 amino acids. From germline, CDR1 is SEHNR and CDR2 FQNEAQ (reference sequence). Trimming removed 5 bases from V and 2 bases from J, with 10 bases in between. DNA for the CDR3: TGTGCCAGCAGCCACGAGAGGACCTACAATGAGCAGTTCTTC. Its translation: CASSHERTYNEQFF.

The chain recombines TRBV6-5 with TRBJ1-2; TRBD1 aligns across 7 bases. The CDR3 covers 14 residues. CDR1 MNHEY and CDR2 SVGAGI come from the germline V gene. Trimming cost V 0 bases and J 7 bases; bases outside gene matches: 5. The CDR3 is CASSYSTGRGGYTF. CDR3 bases: TGTGCCAGCAGTTACTCGACAGGGCGGGGTGGCTACACCTTC.

This rearrangement joins TRBV4-1 to TRBJ1-2, with TRBD1 identical over 8 bases. Germline CDR1 MGHRA, CDR2 YSYEKL. The junction had 6 bases not matched to a gene; V was cut back by 1 base and J by 8 bases. The CDR3 is 14 residues long. Here the CDR3 reads CASSQVQGAGGYTF. CDR3 coding DNA: TGCGCCAGCAGCCAAGTTCAGGGGGCCGGAGGCTACACCTTC.

This clone occurred a few times. The chain uses TRBV19 and TRBJ1-5; possibly TRBD1 for D (6 bases). Germline V gene lookup returns CDR1 LNHDA and CDR2 SQIVND (reference sequence). The CDR3 length is 15 residues. Trimming took off 10 bases at V and 5 bases at J, with 21 bases between the two ends. The CDR3 region has the DNA TGTGCCACCCTAACGGTAACAGGGTCGGATCAGCCCCAGCATTTT. Its protein product is CATLTVTGSDQPQHF.

The rearrangement links TRBV3-1 (or the pseudogene TRBV3-2) to TRBJ2-3, with no clear D. The CDR3 is made up of 14 amino acids. V was shortened by 4 bases and J by 6 bases, with 14 bases between the two germline ends. CDR1 and CDR2 from the germline V gene are LGHDT and YNNKEL (reference sequence). CDR3 region: CASSPTKGLDTQYF. The CDR3 DNA reads TGTGCCAGCAGCCCTACTAAAGGTTTGGATACGCAGTATTTT.

The chain uses TRBV3-1 (or the pseudogene TRBV3-2) and TRBJ1-2; 9 bases are shared with TRBD1. Germline trimming cut 6 bases from V and 2 bases from J; bases unmatched to any gene: 1. CDR1 is LGHDT, CDR2 YNNKEL, per germline (reference sequence). CDR3 size: 13 residues. CDR3 sequence reads: CASRQGANYGYTF. Here the CDR3 DNA reads TGTGCCAGCAGACAGGGGGCGAACTATGGCTACACCTTC.

Of note for this clone: The sample has other DNA sequences that encode this CDR3 too. V usage is TRBV20-1 and J usage is TRBJ2-7; D perhaps matches TRBD1 (6 bases). There are 11 residues in the CDR3. Germline V gives CDR1 DFQATT, CDR2 SNEGSKA (reference sequence). Between the trimmed V and J ends, which lost 6 bases and 3 bases, there was a span of 9 bases. This CDR3 is CSALGGYEQYF. The CDR3 nucleotides are TGCAGTGCCTTAGGGGGCTACGAGCAGTACTTC.

The genes are TRBV18 and TRBJ2-7; 7 bases are a match to TRBD2. V lost 6 bases, J lost 4 bases, and 15 bases stayed unmatched. This CDR3 is 16 amino acids long. Germline V gene data show CDR1 as KGHSH and CDR2 as LQKENI. CDR3: CASSNPSPGRVYEQYF. For the CDR3, the DNA is TGTGCCAGCTCCAACCCGTCCCCGGGGAGGGTGTACGAGCAGTACTTC.

This chain joins TRBV13 and TRBJ1-1; 9 bases line up with TRBD1. In germline, CDR1 is PRHDT, CDR2 FYEKMQ (reference sequence). The junction had 3 bases not matched to a gene; V was cut back by 6 bases and J by 1 base. The CDR3 consists of 14 residues. The DNA for the CDR3 is TGTGCCAGCAGGAAACAGGGGGCGAACACTGAAGCTTTCTTT. This sequence encodes CASRKQGANTEAFF. Full variable domain (remainder filled in from reference TRBV13 and TRBJ1-1): AAGVIQSPRHLIKEKRETATLKCYPIPRHDTVYWYQQGPGQDPQFLISFYEKMQSDKGSIPDRFSAQQFSDYHSELNMSSLELGDSALYFCASRKQGANTEAFFGQGTRLTVV.

The chain links TRBV4-3 to TRBJ1-5; TRBD1 aligns across 7 bases. The CDR3 length is 16 residues. V lost 0 bases and J lost 7; bases outside the gene matches: 9. Germline V lookup: CDR1 LGHNA, CDR2 YSLEER. CDR3 coding DNA: TGCGCCAGCAGCCAAGAAGGCAGAGGGGGCGGCCAGCCCCAGCATTTT. It translates to CASSQEGRGGGQPQHF.

V gene TRBV5-5 combines with J gene TRBJ2-7; tentatively, D is TRBD2 (5 bases). Germline lookup yields CDR1 SGHKS and CDR2 YYEKEE (reference sequence). The CDR3 contains 15 residues. Between the trimmed V and J ends, which lost 4 bases and 0 bases, there was a span of 14 bases. The CDR3 reads CASSRAQEVSYEQYF. The CDR3 DNA reads TGTGCCAGCAGCCGAGCTCAGGAGGTCTCCTACGAGCAGTACTTC. The full variable domain, in which reference TRBV5-5 and TRBJ2-7 provide the parts outside the CDR3, is DAGVTQSPTHLIKTRGQQVTLRCSPISGHKSVSWYQQVLGQGPQFIFQYYEKEERGRGNFPDRFSARQFPNYSSELNVNALLLGDSALYLCASSRAQEVSYEQYFGPGTRLTVT.

This chain connects TRBV12-3 or TRBV12-4 to TRBJ2-3; weak D call: TRBD2 (6 bases). V gave up 2 bases and J gave up 6 bases, with 9 bases separating them. This CDR3 has 13 residues. The CDR3, as DNA: TGTGCCAGCAGTTTAACTAGCCCCGATACGCAGTATTTT. Translated: CASSLTSPDTQYF.

This clone has only one observation. The chain employs TRBV6-5 and TRBJ2-7; no definite D call. Between the trimmed V and J ends, which lost 7 bases and 1 base, there was a span of 14 bases. Germline loops: CDR1 MNHEY, CDR2 SVGAGI. CDR3 length: 14 residues. CDR3 coding DNA: TGTGCCAGCACCGCCCCCGGACGATCCTACGAGCAGTACTTC. Translated: CASTAPGRSYEQYF.

This clone was found once. The chain combines TRBV19 with TRBJ1-2; D unclear. This CDR3 comprises 13 residues. V gave up 11 bases and J gave up 0 bases, with 13 bases separating them. Germline V lookup: CDR1 LNHDA, CDR2 SQIVND (reference sequence). CDR3 loop: CASETRSNYGYTF. CDR3 DNA: TGTGCCTCCGAGACAAGATCTAACTATGGCTACACCTTC.

The chain combines TRBV19 with TRBJ1-2, with 7 bases fitting TRBD1. V lost 5 bases, J lost 7 bases, and 7 bases stayed unmatched. The CDR3 has 13 amino acids. CDR1 is LNHDA, CDR2 SQIVND, per germline (reference sequence). The CDR3 nucleotides are TGTGCCAGTAGTTACGACAGGGAAGGTGGCTACACCTTC. It codes for CASSYDREGGYTF.